This T cell receptor beta chain was sequenced during a study of blood T cell repertoires in COVID-19. In germline, CDR1 is SGHVS, CDR2 FQNEAQ. The CDR3 length is 13 residues. Trimming removed 5 bases at V and 7 bases at J, with 12 bases between. TCRdb's table, derived via immunoSEQ multiplex PCR, lists solely in-frame clones and lacks some. The table records more than 200,000 clones, roughly 84% of them present only once. This TCR came from a man aged 25-45 years in a cohort exposed to, infected with or recovered from COVID-19 (not recorded which). V is TRBV7-8 and J is TRBJ1-5; D remains unclear. Sequenced material: PBMCs or T cells enriched from blood (not recorded which). The CDR3: CASSRVYRQPQHF. In DNA form, the CDR3 reads TGTGCCAGCAGCCGGGTGTACCGGCAGCCCCAGCATTTT.